This is a list of T cell receptor beta chains from one sample in a study of identical twins. In TCRdb, the 5' RACE reads were re-called with MiXCR into one record per CDR3 protein. The profile shows some 660,000 distinct CDR3 sequences, around 8.6% of them singletons. This sample was also put to use in a study of yellow fever vaccine responses in identical twins.

Specimen: PBMCs. These receptor sequences come from a woman between 18 and 29 years old in good health. Both conserved end residues are part of each CDR3. A D gene is named only where the DNA matches it firmly. Part of the rows lack a size; the others show once, few, many or a class for expanded clones.

v_gene	j_gene	d_gene	abundance	CDR3nt	CDR3aa
TRBV24-1	TRBJ2-1	.	.	TGTGCCACCAGTGATTTGCAGAACCCCAACCCCAATGAGCAGTTCTTC	CATSDLQNPNPNEQFF
TRBV7-9	TRBJ2-7	.	.	TGTGCCAGCAGCTCCATAAGCGCCTACGAGCAGTACTTC	CASSSISAYEQYF
TRBV2	TRBJ2-7	.	.	TGTGCCAGCAGTGCGGTCCTCTACGAGCAGTACTTC	CASSAVLYEQYF
TRBV2	TRBJ1-1	.	few	TGTGCCAGCAGTGTACCACAGCCCGAAGCTTTCTTT	CASSVPQPEAFF
TRBV4-2	TRBJ2-7	TRBD1	.	TGTGCCAGCAGCCATGGTGGACAGGGGGCGCTGGGACGATCCTACGAGCAGTACTTC	CASSHGGQGALGRSYEQYF
TRBV7-9	TRBJ2-7	TRBD1	few	TGTGCCAGCAGCTCCGGGACAGGTGTTTCGAACGAGCAGTACTTC	CASSSGTGVSNEQYF
TRBV20-1	TRBJ2-5	.	.	TGCAGTGCTGGCCAGCCCCAGTACTTC	CSAGQPQYF
TRBV7-9	TRBJ2-1	.	once	TGTGCCAGCAGCTTCACTTCCGGGACCGACCTCGATGAGCAGTTCTTC	CASSFTSGTDLDEQFF
TRBV20-1	TRBJ2-1	TRBD2	.	TGCAGTGCTAGAGATCCCTTGACGGGAGGGGGGGTCAATGAGCAGTTCTTC	CSARDPLTGGGVNEQFF
TRBV5-4	TRBJ1-6	.	few	TGTGCCAGCAGCTGGGACACCGGGGATTCACCCCTCCACTTT	CASSWDTGDSPLHF
TRBV4-3	TRBJ1-5	.	.	TGCGCCAGCAGCCAACAAAATAGCAATCAGCCCCAGCATTTT	CASSQQNSNQPQHF
TRBV4-2	TRBJ2-1	TRBD2	many	TGTGCCAGCAGCTACAGGGGCACCGGGACTAGCGGCAATGAGCAGTTCTTC	CASSYRGTGTSGNEQFF
TRBV5-5	TRBJ1-3	TRBD1	few	TGTGCCAGCAGCCGGGGGGACAGCTCTGGAAACACCATATATTTT	CASSRGDSSGNTIYF
TRBV29-1	TRBJ2-3	.	.	TGCAGCGTTGAAGATGCTAGGGTTGCCACAGATACGCAGTATTTT	CSVEDARVATDTQYF
TRBV3-1	TRBJ2-1	TRBD2	many	TGTGCCAGCAGCCGTGGACTAGCGGGAGGGGCAACCTACAATGAGCAGTTCTTC	CASSRGLAGGATYNEQFF
TRBV24-1	TRBJ2-2	.	.	TGTGCCACCAGTGAGGGCTACCGGGCGGACACCGGGGAGCTGTTTTTT	CATSEGYRADTGELFF
TRBV20-1	TRBJ2-5	TRBD2	.	TGCAGTGCTAGAGCAGCGGGGGATAAAGAGACCCAGTACTTC	CSARAAGDKETQYF
TRBV4-1	TRBJ2-1	.	many	TGCGCCAGCAGCCAAGATTTGGTGTCCCTTCCCCCTTACAATGAGCAGTTCTTC	CASSQDLVSLPPYNEQFF
TRBV15	TRBJ2-1	TRBD2	.	TGTGCCACCAGCAGAGATAGAGCGGGGGGGAGAGAGCAGTTCTTC	CATSRDRAGGREQFF
TRBV28	TRBJ2-7	TRBD2	.	TGTGCCAGCAGTCAGGGACTAGCGGTCCCCTCCTACGAGCAGTACTTC	CASSQGLAVPSYEQYF
TRBV10-3	TRBJ2-4	TRBD1	many	TGTGCCTCCAGTGAGCGGACAGGGAAGCCATTAGCCAAAAACATTCAGTACTTC	CASSERTGKPLAKNIQYF
TRBV12-3/TRBV12-4	TRBJ2-3	.	.	TGTGCCAGCACCTCACGGCCGACAGATACGCAGTATTTT	CASTSRPTDTQYF
TRBV4-3	TRBJ2-7	.	.	TGCGCCAGCAGCCAAGATTCCGGGGGCCGCTACGAGCAGTACTTC	CASSQDSGGRYEQYF
TRBV20-1	TRBJ2-7	TRBD1	few	TGCAGTGCCTCCGGGACAGGGGTTTATTTGGGGCAGTACTTC	CSASGTGVYLGQYF
TRBV7-9	TRBJ2-5	.	many	TGTGCCAGCAGCGACTACATAGGGGGAGAGACCCAGTACTTC	CASSDYIGGETQYF
TRBV24-1	TRBJ2-3	.	few	TGTGCCACCAGTGATCAATGGGGGAATGTTGTGGATACGCAGTATTTT	CATSDQWGNVVDTQYF
TRBV19	TRBJ2-1	TRBD2	.	TGTGCCAGTAGTATAGGGAGCGGGAGTGGGTATGAGCAGTTCTTC	CASSIGSGSGYEQFF
TRBV12-3/TRBV12-4	TRBJ1-6	TRBD1	.	TGTGCCAGCAGCCGAGCAGGGGGTGGTAATTCACCCCTCCACTTT	CASSRAGGGNSPLHF
TRBV5-1	TRBJ2-2	.	few	TGCGCCAGCAGCTTGGCTAGCAGGTACACCGGGGAGCTGTTTTTT	CASSLASRYTGELFF
TRBV28	TRBJ2-6	.	many	TGTGCCAGCAGTCTCCTGAGGTCTGGGGCCAACGTCCTGACTTTC	CASSLLRSGANVLTF
TRBV20-1	TRBJ2-7	.	few	TGCAGTGCTAGAGATTTGGAGGGGGCGCCGTACGAGCAGTACTTC	CSARDLEGAPYEQYF
TRBV15	TRBJ2-4	.	.	TGTGCCACCAGCAGAGTTGCCGGGGCCAAAAACATTCAGTACTTC	CATSRVAGAKNIQYF
TRBV10-3	TRBJ2-5	.	.	TGTGCCATCAGTGAGTCGCAGGCGCAAGAGACCCAGTACTTC	CAISESQAQETQYF
TRBV29-1	TRBJ1-4	.	.	TGCAGCGTTTCAGAGCCTTATAATGAAAAACTGTTTTTT	CSVSEPYNEKLFF
TRBV6-1	TRBJ2-1	.	many	TGTGCCAGCAGCGTCAAACCGGGACAAAACAATGAGCAGTTCTTC	CASSVKPGQNNEQFF
TRBV20-1	TRBJ2-2	.	.	TGCAGTGCTAGAGACCTCGGGATTAACACCGGGGAGCTGTTTTTT	CSARDLGINTGELFF
TRBV3-1	TRBJ2-2	TRBD2	few	TGTGCCAGCAGCCAGGGGACTAGCCGGGATACCGGGGAGCTGTTTTTT	CASSQGTSRDTGELFF
TRBV11-3	TRBJ2-7	TRBD1	.	TGTGCCAGCAGCTTAGCGGGACAGGGAATGGGCGAGCAGTACTTC	CASSLAGQGMGEQYF
TRBV25-1	TRBJ2-5	.	.	TGTGCCAGCAGTGAATCTAGCAGGGGAGAGACCCAGTACTTC	CASSESSRGETQYF
TRBV28	TRBJ1-1	.	.	TGTGCCAGCGAGGGACCGAACACTGAAGCTTTCTTT	CASEGPNTEAFF
TRBV6-2/TRBV6-3	TRBJ2-1	TRBD2	few	TGTGCCAGCACTCGGTCTGGACTAGCGGGAGGTGAGCAGTTCTTC	CASTRSGLAGGEQFF
TRBV4-1	TRBJ2-5	TRBD1	few	TGCGCCAGCAGCCAAGATGTAAGGACAGGGGGCACGGAGACCCAGTACTTC	CASSQDVRTGGTETQYF
TRBV29-1	TRBJ2-7	TRBD2	.	TGCAGCGTTGTAGGCGGGAGTACCTACGAGCAGTACTTC	CSVVGGSTYEQYF
TRBV30	TRBJ2-3	.	.	TGTGCCTGGAGTGTACGTCGTGAAGATACGCAGTATTTT	CAWSVRREDTQYF
TRBV14	TRBJ1-2	TRBD1	many	TGTGCCAGCAGACGAACCGGGACAGGGAACTATGGCTACACCTTC	CASRRTGTGNYGYTF
TRBV29-1	TRBJ2-1	TRBD2	few	TGCAGCGCTGAGGCACGGGGGACTAGCTCCTACAATGAGCAGTTCTTC	CSAEARGTSSYNEQFF